This TCR beta chain was documented in a study of T cell responses to AZD1222 COVID-19 vaccine. Regarding the study as a whole: Variant regions that are unmutated are reportedly the target of nearly half of spike-specific TCRs. There were repertoire samples only from the period after the peak T cell response. Recipients of AZD1222 seropositive at baseline numbered only 6 or 7.

The repertoire was sequenced with immunoSEQ multiplex PCR; TCRdb's copy has only in-frame clones and lacks some. The sample gives some 170,000 clones, 80% to 95% of which show up once; 1% is in the top ten. Details on this clone: Antigen unknown. Distinct nucleotide sequences in the sample also encode this CDR3.

The CDR3 length is 14 residues. The V gene's germline CDR1 is KGHSH and CDR2 LQKENI. The V and J ends lost 1 base and 2 bases respectively, with 6 bases between them. This TCR derives from an adult who received the MenACWY meningococcal vaccine as a control. The chain employs TRBV18 and TRBJ1-5; D is unclear. The specimen was peripheral blood, collected 28 days after the second dose of the MenACWY control vaccine. The CDR3 is CASSPRQGNQPQHF. CDR3 sequence (DNA): TGTGCCAGCTCACCACGGCAGGGCAATCAGCCCCAGCATTTT.